This T cell receptor (beta chain) emerged from a study of blood T cell repertoires in COVID-19 (dated by TCRdb to the early 2020s). Some background on the complete study: Collaborator samples came from the United States, Italy and Spain and covered acute and convalescent phases of COVID-19. The repertoires were made available in a free public database intended to serve as a resource for research on the immune response to SARS-CoV-2. Subjects who had been exposed to COVID-19, were actively infected with it, or had recovered from it provided the deeply sampled blood TCRbeta repertoires that made up the dataset. The material from the prospective study consisted of cDNA or gDNA derived from T cells, B-cell-depleted T cells, or PBMCs. The samples were drawn from the first 160 participants of the ongoing ImmuneRACE study and from 950 to 1,500 subjects provided by 6 global collaborators. A de-identified subject ID, COVID-19 status, age in years and sex were almost always included in the sample metadata. HLA class I and class II types, where available, came from metadata supplied by the sample provider rather than from assay-based typing.

TCRbeta CDR3 regions were amplified from genomic DNA using the immunoSEQ Assay, a bias-controlled multiplex PCR. The authors processed their data as follows. The number of nucleated cells in each sample was estimated from the amplification of reference gene primers within the assay. Sequence reads were collapsed and filtered to measure the absolute abundance of every unique TCRbeta CDR3 rearrangement. For each sample, productive Simpson clonality was calculated by taking the square root of Simpson's diversity index across productive rearrangements. This immuneACCESS table, as held by TCRdb, lists in-frame sequences with V and J called but not all clones. Of the missing ones, under half trace to an unresolved V gene in checked studies; the others have no known cause. That table gives V, J and clone size, and the DNA gave D and trimming. This sample holds around 100,000 clones; roughly 83% were observed only once. 0.7% to 1% of the sample rests with the top ten.

General conclusions and limits of the study: The quantity of clinical and demographic metadata differed by source and by participant and was supplied without curation.

For this chain, trimming is 7 bases at the V end and 0 bases at the J end, and the number of junction bases without a gene match is 5. CDR1 and CDR2 are read off the germline V gene (reference sequence) as LNHNV and YYDKDF. The CDR3 runs 15 residues from the cysteine to the phenylalanine. Of the read, only the CDR3 DNA is kept; its 45 bases are in frame from base 1. Each collaborating institution followed its own protocols to collect whole blood in K2EDTA tubes. For TCRbeta analysis, collaborator samples were shipped as frozen whole blood, as isolated PBMCs, or as DNA extracted from either sample type. As to this clone: Its antigen is currently not known. Per-nucleotide qualities are absent, and no much larger clonotype sits a single base away.

The sequence is built from TRBV15 and TRBJ1-5; TRBD1 aligns with 8 central bases. Input material: peripheral blood. This receptor was identified in a woman in her 70s with acute or convalescent COVID-19. The CDR3 reads as follows: CATKGTGYSNQPQHF. The DNA sequence is TGTGCCACCAAAGGGACAGGCTATAGCAATCAGCCCCAGCATTTT.